This T cell receptor (beta chain) was captured in a study of T cell repertoires in cytomegalovirus infection. Study overall: Through public TCR beta signatures, both CMV infection and matching HLA type were indicated.

Findings and limits, study-wide: Dominating the ex vivo response were TCR beta clonotypes that were CMV-specific and HLA-C-restricted. Totalled public TCR beta family frequency picked out people who carried CMV plus the relevant HLA.

This clonotype was seen a few times. Antigen specificity is unknown. V was pared by 5 bases and J by 4 bases, with 9 bases between. The germline CDR1 and CDR2 sequences are SGHVS and FQNEAQ. This CDR3 spans 13 amino acids. MiXCR was run by TCRdb on the reads, yielding one entry per CDR3 protein. The data show about 50,000 distinct CDR3 sequences, around a fifth seen once. This receptor was taken from a human donor in good health (CMV status not recorded). Some clones in this sample may be carry-over from other donors' samples. This specimen was CD8+ T cells from cultured PBMCs, taken from culture after CMV antigen stimulation. This chain links TRBV7-8 with TRBJ1-5; a weak D match, TRBD1 (6 bases). DNA for the CDR3: TGTGCCAGCAGCCCACAGGGAAATCAGCCCCAGCATTTT. Translated, it gives CASSPQGNQPQHF.